A single sample gave rise to the 24 T cell receptor beta chains below, sequenced in a study of T cell repertoires in cytomegalovirus infection. Each CDR3 protein is one row after TCRdb ran MiXCR on the reads. The sample has 150,000 to 200,000 distinct CDR3 sequences, under 25% seen once; the top ten hold approximately 3%. The sample consisted of PBMCs. These receptors were taken from a human donor in good health (CMV status not recorded). Some clones in this sample may be carry-over from other donors' samples.

In regard to this clonotype: A read error may be the cause here, since a much bigger clone is one base away. The chain joins TRBV11-2 to TRBJ2-1, with D hard to call. The germline gives CDR1 SGHAT, CDR2 FQNNGV. The CDR3 spans 13 residues. The CDR3: CASILDEVVGQFF. DNA of the CDR3: TGTGCCAGCATCTTAGATGAGGTGGTTGGGCAGTTCTTC.

This clonotype was counted between two and nine times. The chain couples TRBV7-6 to TRBJ2-5; D unresolved. The length of the CDR3 is 15 residues. The V gene's germline CDR1 is SGHVS and CDR2 FNYEAQ. V gave up 1 base and J gave up 1 base, with 10 bases separating them. CDR3 nucleotides: TGTGCCAGCAGCTTAGTAGTGTCTAGCCAAGAGACCCAGTACTTC. This gives the protein CASSLVVSSQETQYF.

The genes are TRBV5-1 and TRBJ1-1; a possible D gene is TRBD1 (5 bases). Germline V gene sequence: CDR1 SGHRS, CDR2 YFSETQ. Trimming removed 1 base from V and 1 base from J, with 11 bases in between. This CDR3 region has 15 residues. The CDR3 sequence: CASSLIGDPNTEAFF. DNA of the CDR3: TGCGCCAGCAGCTTGATTGGGGACCCGAACACTGAAGCTTTCTTT.

V gene TRBV2 combines with J gene TRBJ1-2; TRBD1 is a possible D gene (5 bases). CDR3 length: 14 residues. The V and J ends lost 8 bases and 3 bases respectively, with 16 bases between them. The germline CDR1 and CDR2 sequences are SNHLY and FYNNEI. The CDR3 nucleotides are TGTGCCAGCCTCCCGTGGGGGGGTGACTATGGCTACACCTTC. Amino acids: CASLPWGGDYGYTF.

This clonotype was counted at least ten times. V usage is TRBV12-3 or TRBV12-4 and J usage is TRBJ1-5; D is undetermined. V lost 4 bases, J lost 4 bases, and 14 bases lay in between. CDR3 length: 15 amino acids. CDR3 sequence: CASSSPPGGNQPQHF. The CDR3 DNA is TGTGCCAGCAGTTCCCCCCCGGGAGGTAATCAGCCCCAGCATTTT.

The chain combines TRBV10-3 with TRBJ2-7; a possible D gene is TRBD2 (7 bases). This CDR3 has 14 residues. In germline, CDR1 is ENHRY, CDR2 SYGVKD. The V end lost 6 bases, the J end lost 6 bases, and 18 bases lay between the germline ends. This chain's CDR3 is CAISQGSGGSEQYF. The CDR3 DNA reads TGTGCCATCAGCCAGGGGTCGGGGGGATCCGAGCAGTACTTC.

In this sample, this clonotype turned up a few times. The CDR3 DNA follows: TGTGCCAGCAGCCCCCGACAGGGAACGAAGACCCAGTACTTC. Translating gives CASSPRQGTKTQYF. The V call is TRBV7-2, the J call TRBJ2-5; 7 nucleotides match TRBD1. CDR1 and CDR2 (germline): SGHTA, FQGNSA. CDR3 size: 14 residues. V lost 5 bases to trimming and J lost 6 bases; unmatched junction nucleotides: 9.

The chain joins TRBV6-1 to TRBJ1-4, with a tentative D call TRBD1 (5 bases). Trimming pared 7 bases from V and 8 bases from J, leaving 14 bases between. Germline V CDR1 and CDR2: MNHNS, SASEGT. The CDR3 extends over 13 amino acids. The CDR3 bases are TGTGCCAGCACCGGACAATTTCGGGAAAAACTGTTTTTT. Translated, it gives CASTGQFREKLFF.

This clonotype was counted a single time. V and J are TRBV20-1 and TRBJ2-3; the D is unclear. The CDR3 length is 16 residues. V was clipped by 3 bases and J by 3 bases, with 19 bases between them. Germline CDR1 reads DFQATT; CDR2 reads SNEGSKA (reference sequence). The DNA for the CDR3 is TGCAGTGCTAGTGGATCGAGATCCGGTGGAACAGATACGCAGTATTTT. Translating gives CSASGSRSGGTDTQYF.

The rearrangement links TRBV28 to TRBJ2-7; D is possibly TRBD1 (6 bases). Germline V gives CDR1 MDHEN, CDR2 SYDVKM. The CDR3 is made up of 14 amino acids. Deletions cut 6 bases from V and 7 bases from J, with 19 bases between. The CDR3 region is CASSQRWQGREQYF. DNA of the CDR3: TGTGCCAGCAGCCAACGGTGGCAGGGGCGGGAGCAGTACTTC.

The chain employs TRBV7-6 and TRBJ1-5; no reliable D call. Looked up from germline, CDR1 is SGHVS and CDR2 is FNYEAQ. CDR3 size: 14 residues. V gave up 5 bases and J gave up 7 bases, with 15 bases separating them. The CDR3 region has the DNA TGTGCCAGCAGCCCCGGGCCCTTTGGGCAGCCCCAGCATTTT. It yields the protein CASSPGPFGQPQHF. The full variable domain, its missing parts supplied by reference TRBV7-6 and TRBJ1-5, is GAGVSQSPRYKVTKRGQDVALRCDPISGHVSLYWYRQALGQGPEFLTYFNYEAQQDKSGLPNDRFSAERPEGSISTLTIQRTEQRDSAMYRCASSPGPFGQPQHFGDGTRLSIL.

The J gene is TRBJ2-2, the V gene TRBV29-1, with 11 bases identical to TRBD1. Germline V CDR1 and CDR2: SQVTM, ANQGSEA. V was pared by 5 bases and J by 7 bases, with 6 bases of the junction left unmatched. This CDR3 is 14 amino acids long. CDR3 sequence reads: CSVRTGGSFGELFF. DNA of the CDR3: TGCAGCGTTAGGACAGGGGGCAGTTTCGGGGAGCTGTTTTTT.

The CDR3 DNA follows: TGTGCCCCCCCTCGGGGGGAGGTGACCCAGTACTTC. This codes for CAPPRGEVTQYF. The chain employs TRBV19 and TRBJ2-5; TRBD2 agrees at 7 bases. V gave up 11 bases and J gave up 7 bases; unmatched junction bases: 10. The CDR3 covers 12 residues. Germline CDR1 LNHDA, CDR2 SQIVND (reference sequence).

This clonotype was picked up a small number of times. CDR3 sequence: CSAQDRGPLLAEAFF. The CDR3 bases are TGCAGTGCTCAGGACAGGGGGCCGTTGCTGGCTGAAGCTTTCTTT. This sequence joins TRBV20-1 and TRBJ1-1; 11 nucleotides line up with TRBD1. The CDR3 length is 15 residues. The trim removed 5 bases at V and 6 bases at J, leaving 11 bases unmatched. Germline values: CDR1 DFQATT, CDR2 SNEGSKA (reference sequence).

The sample holds a few counts of this clonotype. CDR3 DNA: TGTGCCATCAGTGAGCCGACAGGGGTAGCGGATACGCAGTATTTT. It is translated as CAISEPTGVADTQYF. The chain is built from TRBV10-3 and TRBJ2-3; 8 bases line up with TRBD1. Germline V CDR1 and CDR2: ENHRY, SYGVKD. V trimming: 2 bases; J trimming: 6 bases; junction bases outside the gene matches: 7. The CDR3 covers 15 residues.

This clonotype was observed at least ten times. The chain employs TRBV7-2 and TRBJ2-3; 9 positions match TRBD2. The CDR3 extends over 16 amino acids. Trimming took 5 bases from V and 1 from J; bases not matched to a gene: 7. Per the germline V gene, CDR1 is SGHTA and CDR2 is FQGNSA. CDR3 residues: CASSPSPSGGTDTQYF. In DNA, the CDR3 is TGTGCCAGCAGCCCCTCCCCTAGCGGGGGCACAGATACGCAGTATTTT. Variable domain in full (rest from reference TRBV7-2 and TRBJ2-3): GAGVSQSPSNKVTEKGKDVELRCDPISGHTALYWYRQSLGQGLEFLIYFQGNSAPDKSGLPSDRFSAERTGGSVSTLTIQRTQQEDSAVYLCASSPSPSGGTDTQYFGPGTRLTVL.

The rearrangement links TRBV20-1 to TRBJ2-7; D not certain. V lost 0 bases and J 2 bases, leaving 5 bases between the germline ends. The CDR3 totals 12 residues. Germline CDR1 reads DFQATT; CDR2 reads SNEGSKA (reference sequence). The CDR3 is CSARDLAYEQYF. The DNA of the CDR3 is TGCAGTGCTAGAGACTTAGCCTACGAGCAGTACTTC.

V usage is TRBV7-9 and J usage is TRBJ1-2, with 9 bases identical to TRBD1. After removal of 7 bases from V and 7 bases from J, the junction contained 16 bases not matched to a gene. The CDR3 is 16 amino acids. Germline CDR1 and CDR2: SEHNR and FQNEAQ (reference sequence). The CDR3 loop reads CASILTSTGGVLGYTF. CDR3 sequence (DNA): TGTGCCAGCATCCTAACATCCACAGGGGGCGTTCTTGGCTACACCTTC.

This chain connects TRBV19 to TRBJ2-1; 9 nucleotides align to TRBD1. The CDR3 length is 15 residues. J gave up 9 bases and V 3 bases, and 9 bases lay outside the gene matches. The germline CDR1 and CDR2 sequences are LNHDA and SQIVND (reference sequence). For the CDR3, the DNA is TGTGCCAGTAGTATCGGGACAGGGTGGCAGGGTGAGCAGTTCTTC. It encodes CASSIGTGWQGEQFF.

The sample holds a few counts of this clonotype. The V and J genes are TRBV12-3 or TRBV12-4 and TRBJ1-1, with TRBD1 as a possible D gene (5 bases). This CDR3 is 15 amino acids long. Between the trimmed V and J ends, which lost 3 bases and 0 bases, there was a span of 11 bases. The CDR3 loop is CASSLLGHMNTEAFF. CDR3 DNA sequence: TGTGCCAGCAGTTTGTTGGGGCATATGAACACTGAAGCTTTCTTT.

This clonotype was seen a handful of times. The CDR3 bases are TGTGCCAGCAGACTAGCGGCCAACACCGGGGAGCTGTTTTTT. It translates to CASRLAANTGELFF. The chain employs TRBV6-2 or TRBV6-3 and TRBJ2-2, with 8 bases fitting TRBD2. The CDR3 length is 14 residues. J was trimmed by 2 bases and V by 6 bases; bases with no gene match: 2. Germline V gene data show CDR1 as MNHEY and CDR2 as SVGEGT.

The genes are TRBV11-2 and TRBJ1-2; TRBD1 matches at 7 bases. The CDR3 consists of 15 residues. CDR1 SGHAT and CDR2 FQNNGV come from the germline V gene. V lost 8 bases, J lost 3 bases, and 12 bases stayed unmatched. The CDR3 DNA reads TGTGCCAGCGGCAACCTAGGGGGCGAAGACTATGGCTACACCTTC. This codes for CASGNLGGEDYGYTF.

The rearrangement joins TRBV5-4 to TRBJ2-5; 7 bases fit TRBD2. This CDR3 spans 15 amino acids. V was pared by 4 bases and J by 3 bases, with 9 bases of the junction left unmatched. Germline assignment: CDR1 SGHNT and CDR2 YYREEE (reference sequence). The CDR3 loop is CASSPAGRGEETQYF. CDR3 coding DNA: TGTGCCAGCAGCCCGGCGGGCCGGGGGGAAGAGACCCAGTACTTC.

Ten or more counts support this clonotype. V and J are TRBV7-9 and TRBJ1-2; 7 bases agree with TRBD1. Germline lookup yields CDR1 SEHNR and CDR2 FQNEAQ (reference sequence). This CDR3 region has 13 residues. V shed 1 base and J 5 bases; nucleotides not matched to a gene: 1. CDR3 sequence (DNA): TGTGCCAGCAGCTTAGACAGGGGATATGGCTACACCTTC. As protein: CASSLDRGYGYTF.